This T cell receptor (beta chain) is from a study of cytomegalovirus exposure and HLA in healthy donors. Germline loops: CDR1 SGHRS, CDR2 YFSETQ. V shed 4 bases and J shed 2 bases, with 12 bases lying between them. This CDR3 spans 14 amino acids. A multiplex PCR was run with 60 Vbeta primers and 13 Jbeta primers. Produced via immunoSEQ multiplex PCR; TCRdb's table is partial and in-frame only. The data contain 200,000 to 250,000 clones, over 65% of them singletons. The TCR sequence derives from a human donor in good health. Sequenced sample: PBMCs. The genes are TRBV5-1 and TRBJ1-2; D is possibly TRBD1 (6 bases). Here the CDR3 reads CASSSSDRNYGYTF. As DNA, the CDR3 is TGCGCCAGCAGCAGCTCCGACAGGAACTATGGCTACACCTTC.